Listed below are T cell receptor beta chains from one sample, sequenced in a study of blood T cell repertoires in COVID-19. The protocol was immunoSEQ multiplex PCR, while the TCRdb copy is restricted to in-frame clones and leaves out a portion. The sample yields tens of thousands of clones, 92% seen once. Input material: peripheral blood. These receptors all come from a man aged 45 to 65 with active COVID-19. The CDR3 runs from the conserved cysteine through the conserved F or W.

v_gene	CDR3aa
TRBV29-1	CSVSLAKSDNEQFF
TRBV15	CATSRPGLENYEQYF
TRBV9	CASSVAGGLAGGDTQYF
TRBV5-1	CASSLWRQGRDTEAFF
TRBV18	CASSPGLAGGNEQFF
TRBV28	CASSRLAFGQFF
TRBV2	CASTLLAPETQYF
TRBV5-1	CASSRTGAATNEKLFF
TRBV2	CASSEGQFNQPQHF
TRBV27	CASSLRRGLGEKLFF
TRBV7-8	CASSFPVITGELFF
TRBV24-1	CATSDGNFHRKYF
TRBV5-4	CASSLQRGGGETQYF
TRBV18	CASSPPGTANYEQYF
TRBV6-6	CASSPWDTPYGYTF
TRBV18	CASSPGQGGGNQPQHF
TRBV2	CASTPTGGQSEQFF
TRBV2	CASTRDSNPYNEQFF
TRBV11-3	CASSLVLLAGGPADTQYF
TRBV4-2	CASSQGENLAKNIQYF
TRBV11-3	CASSRLAGSGNEQFF
TRBV4-2	CASSHGALDRVFF
TRBV12-5	CASGLSGLDNEQFF
TRBV9	CASSVDGDNEQFF
TRBV2	CASSPQGGSTDTQYF
TRBV7-2	CASSLGGTGGTEAFF
TRBV2	CASRPRQGTNSPLHF
TRBV6-5	CASRDSYTGELFF
TRBV7-9	CASSQDRGLGTEAFF
TRBV19	CASSIGLAGGSSYNEQFF
TRBV6-2/TRBV6-3	CASSLGGWSEAFF
TRBV5-1	CASSLGQGAKRELFF
TRBV28	CASSSVRQGGNQPQHF
TRBV2	CASSMTGPYGYTF
TRBV5-1	CASSLAGSSSGNTIYF
TRBV10-3	CAIRGTSGGSEQFF
TRBV11-3	CASSRSGGWDTGELFF
TRBV19	CASSIYRDPYSNQPQHF
TRBV6-5	CASRPRTVLYEQYF
TRBV5-1	CASSSPAPGGEKLFF
TRBV30	CAWSTGTGDYGYTF